The 15 T cell receptor beta chains below come from one sample, sequenced in a study of shared clonotypes between healthy human individuals. Profiled with immunoSEQ multiplex PCR; TCRdb holds only in-frame clones, not every one. The sample yields some 1 million clones, around 76% seen once. Sequencing was performed on memory CD4+ T cells sorted from blood. Regarding subset: CD45RA-negative fraction. These receptors originate from a young man in good health.

The DNA of the CDR3 is TGTGCCAGCAGCAAAGTAGGAGGGATGGGTGTTTTGGAGACCCAGTACTTC. It encodes CASSKVGGMGVLETQYF. The chain carries TRBV21-1 and TRBJ2-5; the table assigns TRBD2, which was not confirmed against the DNA. TRBV21-1 is shown as a pseudogene. The CDR3 is 17 residues long.

The V gene is TRBV28, the J gene TRBJ1-3, with D unresolved. The V and J ends lost 1 base and 5 bases respectively, with 21 bases between them. The CDR3 extends over 18 amino acids. From germline, CDR1 is MDHEN and CDR2 SYDVKM. CDR3 amino acids: CASSLSLGRREVRNTIYF. CDR3 bases: TGTGCCAGCAGTTTATCCCTAGGACGCCGGGAGGTTAGAAACACCATATATTTT.

The genes are TRBV30 and TRBJ2-3, with 10 bases lining up with TRBD1. Per germline, CDR1 GTSNPN and CDR2 SVGIG (reference sequence). CDR3 size: 11 residues. V shed 5 bases and J 12 bases; nucleotides not matched to a gene: 5. The CDR3 region is CAWGRTGGQYF. CDR3 in DNA: TGTGCCTGGGGGAGGACAGGGGGACAGTATTTT.

The chain uses TRBV5-1 and TRBJ2-3; 12 nucleotides match TRBD2. This CDR3 is built from 18 residues. V was clipped by 0 bases and J by 6 bases; unmatched bases: 11. The V gene's germline CDR1 is SGHRS and CDR2 YFSETQ. Written as DNA, the CDR3 is TGCGCCAGCAGCTTGGATACTAGCGGGGGGCAAAGGTCGGATACGCAGTATTTT. Its protein is CASSLDTSGGQRSDTQYF.

Comments on this clone: The same CDR3 is also encoded by other DNA sequences in this sample. This chain links TRBV30 with TRBJ1-5; 7 bases agree with TRBD1. This CDR3 is 14 amino acids long. The V segment lost 1 base and the J segment 1 base; nucleotides outside the gene matches: 1. Looked up from germline, CDR1 is GTSNPN and CDR2 is SVGIG (reference sequence). This CDR3 is CAWSAQGSNQPQHF. DNA of the CDR3: TGTGCCTGGAGTGCACAGGGGAGCAATCAGCCCCAGCATTTT. Variable domain in full (rest from reference TRBV30 and TRBJ1-5): SQTIHQWPATLVQPVGSPLSLECTVEGTSNPNLYWYRQAAGRGLQLLFYSVGIGQISSEVPQNLSASRPQDRQFILSSKKLLLSDSGFYLCAWSAQGSNQPQHFGDGTRLSIL.

This clone has more than one count but fewer than ten. The chain combines TRBV4-2 with TRBJ2-3, with 14 bases matching TRBD2. V dropped 1 base and J dropped 3; count of bases not matched to a gene: 9. Germline V gene lookup returns CDR1 LGHNA and CDR2 YNFKEQ. The CDR3 extends over 19 amino acids. The CDR3 nucleotides read TGTGCCAGCAGCCAAGGACTAGCGGGGGGGTCGATGCGGACAGATACGCAGTATTTT. This translates into CASSQGLAGGSMRTDTQYF.

The rearrangement joins TRBV6-4 to TRBJ2-7; 8 bases agree with TRBD2. The CDR3 contains 14 residues. Germline loops: CDR1 MRHNA, CDR2 SNTAGT. V lost 10 bases, J lost 0 bases, and 8 bases stayed unmatched. The DNA of the CDR3 is TGTGCCAAGGAGGGCGGGAGGAACTCCTACGAGCAGTACTTC. Residues: CAKEGGRNSYEQYF.

The genes are TRBV27 and TRBJ2-3; D is unclear. Germline loops: CDR1 MNHEY, CDR2 SMNVEV (reference sequence). The CDR3 has 8 residues. The CDR3 sequence is CVPLGRYF. The DNA for the CDR3 is TGTGTCCCGCTCGGTCGGTATTTT.

Details on this clone: Other DNA sequences in the sample encode the same CDR3. This chain links TRBV5-1 with TRBJ2-3; 7 positions match TRBD2. Germline V gene sequence: CDR1 SGHRS, CDR2 YFSETQ. The CDR3 has 13 amino acids. V was clipped by 7 bases and J by 0 bases; unmatched bases: 2. The CDR3 DNA sequence: TGCGCCAGCTCTAGCGGTAGCACAGATACGCAGTATTTT. Translating gives CASSSGSTDTQYF.

The genes are TRBV28 and TRBJ2-7, with D perhaps matching TRBD1 or TRBD2 (5 bases each). Trimming pared 3 bases from V and 2 bases from J, leaving 11 bases between. In germline, CDR1 is MDHEN, CDR2 SYDVKM. CDR3 size: 14 residues. CDR3 in DNA: TGTGCCAGCAGTTTTGTGCAGGGACCCTACGAGCAGTACTTC. Translated, it gives CASSFVQGPYEQYF.

This clone showed up just once. The chain uses TRBV5-4 and TRBJ2-7; D may match TRBD1 or TRBD2 (5 bases each). The germline V gene encodes CDR1 SGHNT and CDR2 YYREEE (reference sequence). Trimming shortened V by 4 bases and J by 2 bases, and 16 bases separated the two germline ends. The CDR3 is made up of 15 amino acids. The CDR3 is CASSLGTAPAYEQYF. In DNA form, the CDR3 reads TGTGCCAGCAGCCTGGGGACGGCGCCGGCCTACGAGCAGTACTTC.

This sequence joins TRBV5-4 and TRBJ2-5, with D possibly TRBD1 on 5 matching bases. Per the germline V gene, CDR1 is SGHNT and CDR2 is YYREEE (reference sequence). CDR3 length equals 14 residues. V dropped 5 bases and J dropped 0 bases, with 11 bases sitting between them. Written as DNA, the CDR3 is TGTGCCAGCAGGCCTGACAGATACCAAGAGACCCAGTACTTC. Its protein is CASRPDRYQETQYF.

This chain joins TRBV5-1 and TRBJ1-3; D is perhaps TRBD1 (5 bases). In germline, CDR1 is SGHRS, CDR2 YFSETQ. Trimming shortened V by 3 bases and J by 3 bases, and 16 bases separated the two germline ends. The CDR3 sequence is 16 residues long. For the CDR3, the DNA is TGCGCCAGCAGCTCGGGACTACCCGGAGGTGGAAACACCATATATTTT. Protein: CASSSGLPGGGNTIYF. Full variable domain (rest looked up from reference TRBV5-1 and TRBJ1-3): KAGVTQTPRYLIKTRGQQVTLSCSPISGHRSVSWYQQTPGQGLQFLFEYFSETQRNKGNFPGRFSGRQFSNSRSEMNVSTLELGDSALYLCASSSGLPGGGNTIYFGEGSWLTVV.

This clone appeared once. The V call is TRBV2, the J call TRBJ2-5; 11 bases match TRBD2. The J segment lost 4 bases and the V segment lost 3 bases, leaving 4 bases of the junction unmatched. This CDR3 comprises 15 residues. CDR1 SNHLY and CDR2 FYNNEI come from the germline V gene. CDR3 sequence reads: CASSDGLAGGETQYF. CDR3 DNA: TGTGCCAGCAGTGACGGTCTAGCGGGGGGAGAGACCCAGTACTTC.

The chain joins TRBV30 to TRBJ2-7; D may be TRBD1 (6 bases). Per the germline V gene, CDR1 is GTSNPN and CDR2 is SVGIG (reference sequence). CDR3 size: 17 residues. Trimming stripped 8 bases from V and 0 bases from J, with 26 bases between. CDR3 sequence reads: CAIPNWTDKKNSYEQYF. CDR3 DNA: TGTGCCATTCCAAACTGGACAGACAAAAAAAACTCCTACGAGCAGTACTTC.